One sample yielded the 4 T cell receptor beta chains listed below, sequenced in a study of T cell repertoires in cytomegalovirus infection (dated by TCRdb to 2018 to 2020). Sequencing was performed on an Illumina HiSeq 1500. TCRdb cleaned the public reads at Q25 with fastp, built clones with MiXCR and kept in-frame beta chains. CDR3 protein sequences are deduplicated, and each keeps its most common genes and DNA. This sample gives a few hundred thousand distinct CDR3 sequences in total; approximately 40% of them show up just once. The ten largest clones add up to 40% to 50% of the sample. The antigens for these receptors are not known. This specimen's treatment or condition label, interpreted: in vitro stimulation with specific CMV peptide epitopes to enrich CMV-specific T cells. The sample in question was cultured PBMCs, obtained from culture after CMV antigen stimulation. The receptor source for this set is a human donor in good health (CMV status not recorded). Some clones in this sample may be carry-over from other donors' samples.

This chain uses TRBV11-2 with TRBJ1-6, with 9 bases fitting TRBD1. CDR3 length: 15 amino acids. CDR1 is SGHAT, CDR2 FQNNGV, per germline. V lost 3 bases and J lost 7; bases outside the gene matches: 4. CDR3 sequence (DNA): TGTGCCAGCAGCTTCGGGACAGGGCGAAATTCACCCCTCCACTTT. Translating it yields CASSFGTGRNSPLHF.

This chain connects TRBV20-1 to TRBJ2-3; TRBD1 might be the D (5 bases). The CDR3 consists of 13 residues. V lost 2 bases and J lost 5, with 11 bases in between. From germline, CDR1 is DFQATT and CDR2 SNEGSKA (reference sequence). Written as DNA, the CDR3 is TGCAGTGCTAGAAAACAGGCCGGAGATACGCAGTATTTT. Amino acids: CSARKQAGDTQYF.

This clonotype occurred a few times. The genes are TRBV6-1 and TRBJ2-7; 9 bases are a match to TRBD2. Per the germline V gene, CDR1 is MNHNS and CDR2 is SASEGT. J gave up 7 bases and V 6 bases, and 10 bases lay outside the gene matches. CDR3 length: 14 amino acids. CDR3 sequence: CASRTAGGPGEQYF. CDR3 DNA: TGTGCCAGCAGAACCGCGGGAGGGCCGGGGGAGCAGTACTTC.

CDR3 sequence reads: CATSRDRGFYEQYF. CDR3 DNA: TGTGCCACCAGCAGAGATAGAGGGTTCTACGAGCAGTACTTC. The chain joins TRBV15 to TRBJ2-7; D may be TRBD2 (5 bases). This CDR3 has 14 amino acids. Trimming took off 0 bases at V and 3 bases at J, with 9 bases between the two ends. The germline V gene encodes CDR1 LNHNV and CDR2 YYDKDF (reference sequence).